This TCR beta chain was documented in a study of blood T cell repertoires in COVID-19. Overall study context: The United States, Italy and Spain provided the acute and convalescent COVID-19 samples.

Cohorts were assigned according to the clinical history that participants reported. Per the germline V gene, CDR1 is MNHEY and CDR2 is SMNVEV (reference sequence). The CDR3 contains 14 residues. Assay used: immunoSEQ multiplex PCR; TCRdb lists only in-frame clones, some missing. The sample consists of about 160,000 clones, around 90% of them appearing once. A word on this clone: One end of the junction does not line up with germline, which may come from a read error.

Sequencing was performed on PBMCs or T cells enriched from blood (not recorded which). The V gene is TRBV27, the J gene TRBJ2-7; TRBD2 matches 7 bases. The sequence came from a woman aged 40 to 50 who had been exposed to COVID-19. The CDR3 sequence is CASRGVAVSNEQYF. CDR3 DNA: TGTGCCAGCCGGGGGGTAGCGGTCTCCAACGAGCAGTACTTC.